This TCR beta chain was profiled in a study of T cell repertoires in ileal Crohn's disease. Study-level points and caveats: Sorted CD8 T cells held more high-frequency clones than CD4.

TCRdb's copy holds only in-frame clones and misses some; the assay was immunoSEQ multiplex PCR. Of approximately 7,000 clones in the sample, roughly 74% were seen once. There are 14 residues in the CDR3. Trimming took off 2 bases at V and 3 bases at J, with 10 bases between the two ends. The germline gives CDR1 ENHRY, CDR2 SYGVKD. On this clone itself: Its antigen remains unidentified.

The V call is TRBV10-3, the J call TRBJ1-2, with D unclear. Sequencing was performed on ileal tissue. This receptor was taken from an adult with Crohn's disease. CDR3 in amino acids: CAISETLADYGYTF. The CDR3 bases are TGTGCCATCAGTGAGACCTTGGCTGACTATGGCTACACCTTC.